The T cell receptor (beta chain) described here comes from a study of T cell changes during pregnancy in multiple sclerosis. Produced via immunoSEQ multiplex PCR; TCRdb's table is partial and in-frame only. The sample has 60,000 to 70,000 clones; 90% to 95% are singletons. From germline, CDR1 is SGHTA and CDR2 FQGTGA. The CDR3 sequence is 15 residues long. V shed 5 bases and J 4 bases; nucleotides not matched to a gene: 5. This receptor was obtained from a female donor in good health, enrolled as a control in a pregnancy study. The chain links TRBV7-3 to TRBJ2-3; 11 positions match TRBD1. This material consisted of peripheral blood, taken after pregnancy. CDR3 sequence reads: CASSVDRGRADTQYF. Written as DNA, the CDR3 is TGTGCCAGCAGCGTGGACAGGGGGCGTGCAGATACGCAGTATTTT.